The next 5 T cell receptor beta chains were all read from a single sample in a study of blood T cell repertoires in COVID-19. The table came from immunoSEQ multiplex PCR; TCRdb's copy has only in-frame clones and leaves some out. The sample consists of some 200,000 clones, approximately 90% of them appearing once. Sequencing used peripheral blood. Source of these receptors: a man in his forties or fifties with acute or convalescent COVID-19.

This sequence joins TRBV12-3 or TRBV12-4 and TRBJ1-1, with D hard to call. Trimming removed 4 bases from V and 4 bases from J, with 7 bases in between. The CDR3 is 12 residues long. The CDR3 sequence is CASSSGGTEAFF. The CDR3 DNA is TGTGCCAGCAGTTCCGGCGGCACTGAAGCTTTCTTT.

The chain combines TRBV29-1 with TRBJ1-1; D is possibly TRBD1 (5 bases). The V and J ends lost 2 bases and 0 bases respectively, with 10 bases between them. Looked up from germline, CDR1 is SQVTM and CDR2 is ANQGSEA. CDR3 length: 14 residues. For the CDR3, the DNA is TGCAGCGTTGAAAGGGGTACAGTGAACACTGAAGCTTTCTTT. Protein product: CSVERGTVNTEAFF.

V gene TRBV3-1 (or the pseudogene TRBV3-2) combines with J gene TRBJ2-1; no reliable D call. CDR1 and CDR2 (germline): LGHDT, YNNKEL (reference sequence). This CDR3 is 14 amino acids long. V was pared by 4 bases and J by 2 bases, with 9 bases between. CDR3 region: CASSLSLAYNEQFF. CDR3 coding DNA: TGTGCCAGCAGCCTTAGTTTGGCCTACAATGAGCAGTTCTTC.

This chain joins TRBV30 and TRBJ1-2, with 7 nucleotides matching TRBD1. The V gene's germline CDR1 is GTSNPN and CDR2 SVGIG (reference sequence). V lost 2 bases and J lost 4; bases outside the gene matches: 13. The CDR3 runs 16 residues. CDR3 in DNA: TGTGCCTGGAGTTTCGAGACAGGGCCCCAGGGCTATGGCTACACCTTC. Translation: CAWSFETGPQGYGYTF.

This chain links TRBV20-1 with TRBJ2-3, with TRBD2 matching over 15 bases. Germline CDR1 DFQATT, CDR2 SNEGSKA (reference sequence). This CDR3 has 18 residues. V lost 3 bases to trimming and J lost 4 bases; unmatched junction nucleotides: 11. The CDR3 loop is CSASAPGLAGGLADTQYF. The CDR3, as DNA: TGCAGTGCTAGTGCACCCGGACTAGCGGGGGGGCTGGCAGATACGCAGTATTTT.